The entry below describes one TCR beta chain. Only in-frame clones appear in the TCRdb table, and some are missing; sequencing was by immunoSEQ multiplex PCR. The data contain more than 15,000 clones, 70% to 90% of them seen just once; the ten biggest clones take up approximately 8%. This sample is part of a study of T cell changes during pregnancy in multiple sclerosis. The input for sequencing was CD8+ T cells from peripheral blood mononuclear cells, taken in the second trimester of pregnancy. This TCR derives from a female donor in good health, enrolled as a control in a pregnancy study.

This CDR3 is CASLGASPLHF. The CDR3 nucleotides read TGTGCCAGCCTGGGGGCTTCACCCCTCCACTTT. The genes are TRBV28 and TRBJ1-6; tentatively, D is TRBD1 (6 bases). This CDR3 has 11 amino acids. Germline V CDR1 and CDR2: MDHEN, SYDVKM. V lost 8 bases, J lost 9 bases, and 8 bases lay in between.